These 24 T cell receptor beta chains share one sample of origin, sequenced in a study of T cells in Graves' hyperthyroidism and ophthalmopathy. Amplified regions were TCR beta CDR3 sequences from RNA transcripts. The primer set for the first-round RT-PCR of the TCR CDR3 was HTBI. Each CDR3 protein is one row after TCRdb ran MiXCR on the multiplex PCR reads. The sample lists some 550,000 distinct CDR3 sequences; 16% were seen once. Sequencing was carried out using blood. The receptors stem from a woman aged 40 to 50 with Graves' ophthalmopathy.

The sample holds many counts of this clonotype. The chain joins TRBV12-3 or TRBV12-4 to TRBJ2-2, with TRBD2 identical over 12 bases. CDR3 length equals 16 residues. V lost 2 bases and J lost 9; bases outside the gene matches: 7. CDR3 nucleotides: TGTGCCAGCAGTTTACTAGCGGGGGGGAGGAGCTGGGAGCTGTTTTTT. Translated, it gives CASSLLAGGRSWELFF.

Many counts were recorded for this clonotype. This chain connects TRBV2 to TRBJ2-3; 12 bases map to TRBD2. Germline V gene lookup returns CDR1 SNHLY and CDR2 FYNNEI. The CDR3 sequence is 17 residues long. V lost 6 bases and J lost 2; bases outside the gene matches: 9. Here the CDR3 DNA reads TGTGCCAGCAGGGACCCGGGACTAGCGGGCTCCACAGATACGCAGTATTTT. Protein: CASRDPGLAGSTDTQYF.

This clonotype has just a few counts. The CDR3 loop is CSVEGRAASSYNEQFF. CDR3 nucleotide sequence: TGCAGCGTTGAAGGCAGGGCGGCGAGCTCCTACAATGAGCAGTTCTTC. This chain links TRBV29-1 with TRBJ2-1; a possible D gene is TRBD1 (5 bases). The CDR3 is 16 amino acids. V gave up 1 base and J gave up 0 bases, with 13 bases separating them. Germline CDR1 and CDR2: SQVTM and ANQGSEA.

This clonotype was detected only a few times. One junction end disagrees with the germline gene, perhaps due to a read error. The V and J genes are TRBV7-9 and TRBJ2-1, with TRBD2 matching over 11 bases. Looked up from germline, CDR1 is SEHNR and CDR2 is FQNEAQ (reference sequence). This CDR3 contains 15 residues. The CDR3 region has the DNA TGTGCCAGCAGCATCGGGACTAGCGGATACAATGAGCGGTTCTTC. Translating it yields CASSIGTSGYNERFF. Drawing the rest from reference TRBV7-9 and TRBJ2-1, the complete variable domain is DTGVSQNPRHKITKRGQNVTFRCDPISEHNRLYWYRQTLGQGPEFLTYFQNEAQLEKSRLLSDRFSAERPKGSFSTLEIQRTEQGDSAMYLCASSIGTSGYNERFFGPGTRLTVL.

The V gene is TRBV5-1, the J gene TRBJ2-3, with 11 bases lining up with TRBD2. The ends lost 4 bases at V and 6 bases at J; junction bases unmatched: 10. The CDR3 runs 16 residues. CDR1 SGHRS and CDR2 YFSETQ come from the germline V gene. Here the CDR3 reads CASSPMTSGAADTQYF. As DNA, the CDR3 is TGCGCCAGCAGCCCCATGACTAGCGGGGCCGCGGATACGCAGTATTTT. Full variable domain (rest looked up from reference TRBV5-1 and TRBJ2-3): KAGVTQTPRYLIKTRGQQVTLSCSPISGHRSVSWYQQTPGQGLQFLFEYFSETQRNKGNFPGRFSGRQFSNSRSEMNVSTLELGDSALYLCASSPMTSGAADTQYFGPGTRLTVL.

This clonotype came up many times. The rearrangement joins TRBV11-2 to TRBJ2-4; D may be TRBD1 (5 bases). The CDR3 contains 18 residues. Trimming left V 5 bases short and J 0 bases short, with 20 bases between. Germline CDR1 is SGHAT and CDR2 is FQNNGV. CDR3 sequence: CASSPIGVRALAKNIQYF. The CDR3 DNA reads TGTGCCAGCAGCCCAATAGGGGTTAGGGCTTTAGCCAAAAACATTCAGTACTTC.

This clonotype was detected a few times. This chain joins TRBV12-3 or TRBV12-4 and TRBJ1-2; D uncertain. The CDR3 loop spans 14 amino acids. Trimming shortened V by 7 bases and J by 5 bases, and 17 bases separated the two germline ends. This chain's CDR3 is CASTLSQPTYGYTF. In DNA form, the CDR3 reads TGTGCCAGCACCCTCTCACAGCCTACTTATGGCTACACCTTC.

This clonotype was seen repeatedly, ten times or more. The CDR3 region has the DNA TGTGCCAGCAGCTTTGCGGTTATCACGTCTAGCGGGAGCTCCTACGAGCAGTACTTC. Translated: CASSFAVITSSGSSYEQYF. The J gene is TRBJ2-7, the V gene TRBV11-2; 10 positions match TRBD2. Germline CDR1 reads SGHAT; CDR2 reads FQNNGV. This CDR3 spans 19 amino acids. V was clipped by 3 bases and J by 0 bases; unmatched bases: 14.

This clonotype has more than one count but fewer than ten. V usage is TRBV6-1 and J usage is TRBJ2-3, with D possibly called TRBD1 or TRBD2 (6 bases each). The germline V and J ends were trimmed by 5 bases and 5 bases, with 20 bases remaining between them. Germline V gives CDR1 MNHNS, CDR2 SASEGT. The CDR3 loop spans 16 amino acids. CDR3 in DNA: TGTGCCAGCAGTCTACCCACGGGGGCGTTTAGAGATACGCAGTATTTT. Translation gives CASSLPTGAFRDTQYF.

The rearrangement uses TRBV20-1 and TRBJ2-1; 9 positions agree with TRBD2. The junction had 4 bases not matched to a gene; V was cut back by 1 base and J by 12 bases. The CDR3 is 12 amino acids. Per germline, CDR1 DFQATT and CDR2 SNEGSKA (reference sequence). The CDR3 region has the DNA TGCAGTGCTAGAGTAGCGGGGGTGGGGCAGTTCTTC. This gives the protein CSARVAGVGQFF.

This clonotype was detected many times. The chain is built from TRBV6-2 or TRBV6-3 and TRBJ2-7; 7 bases match TRBD2. The CDR3 runs 14 residues. Germline V gene lookup returns CDR1 MNHEY and CDR2 SVGEGT. V gave up 3 bases and J gave up 4 bases; unmatched junction bases: 6. The CDR3 protein is CASSYGGRGYEQYF. CDR3 nucleotides: TGTGCCAGCAGTTATGGCGGGAGAGGATACGAGCAGTACTTC.

The V call is TRBV24-1, the J call TRBJ2-1; TRBD1 aligns across 10 bases. CDR1 and CDR2 from the germline V gene are KGHDR and SFDVKD. The CDR3 runs to 16 residues. Trimming at V came to 4 bases and at J to 2 bases, leaving 4 bases not matched to a gene. Here the CDR3 reads CATSDRGQGAYNEQFF. The CDR3, as DNA: TGTGCCACCAGTGACCGCGGACAGGGGGCCTACAATGAGCAGTTCTTC.

In its sample, this clonotype was seen a few times. V and J are TRBV6-1 and TRBJ1-1; 7 positions agree with TRBD1. This CDR3 has 14 residues. V was clipped by 4 bases and J by 2 bases; unmatched bases: 4. CDR1 is MNHNS and CDR2 is SASEGT in the germline V gene. The CDR3 protein is CASSGGTENTEAFF. CDR3 nucleotide sequence: TGTGCCAGCAGTGGCGGGACAGAAAACACTGAAGCTTTCTTT.

This clonotype was counted ten times or more. The chain has TRBV30 and TRBJ1-2, with a weak D call TRBD1 (6 bases). This CDR3 has 12 residues. Trimming removed 1 base from V and 8 bases from J, with 11 bases in between. From germline, CDR1 is GTSNPN and CDR2 SVGIG (reference sequence). The CDR3 sequence: CAWSDDRRGYTF. CDR3 nucleotide sequence: TGTGCCTGGAGTGACGACAGGAGAGGCTACACCTTC.

This sequence joins TRBV9 and TRBJ1-4, with a possible D match to TRBD1 (5 bases). Germline values: CDR1 SGDLS, CDR2 YYNGEE. This CDR3 region has 20 residues. Trimming took 2 bases from V and 1 from J, leaving 24 bases between them. DNA for the CDR3: TGTGCCAGCAGCGTCGGGGGTGTACGGGCGAGGGGAGAAACTAATGAAAAACTGTTTTTT. Translated: CASSVGGVRARGETNEKLFF.

The sample holds many counts of this clonotype. The chain joins TRBV28 to TRBJ2-3, with D perhaps matching TRBD1 or TRBD2 (5 bases each). The germline V and J ends were trimmed by 5 bases and 2 bases, with 11 bases remaining between them. The CDR3 runs to 14 residues. Per germline, CDR1 MDHEN and CDR2 SYDVKM. CDR3 residues: CASSPQGVTDTQYF. The CDR3 nucleotides are TGTGCCAGCAGTCCCCAGGGAGTCACAGATACGCAGTATTTT.

This clonotype was counted a few times. This chain joins TRBV29-1 and TRBJ2-1; 7 bases fit TRBD1. Germline trimming cut 4 bases from V and 3 bases from J; bases unmatched to any gene: 3. From germline, CDR1 is SQVTM and CDR2 ANQGSEA. This CDR3 is 13 amino acids long. CDR3 residues: CSVVTGNYNEQFF. The CDR3 nucleotides are TGCAGCGTTGTGACAGGGAACTACAATGAGCAGTTCTTC.

On this clonotype itself: A much larger clone lies a single base off, so this may be a read error. The chain uses TRBV5-1 and TRBJ2-1; D is possibly TRBD1 (6 bases). This CDR3 spans 13 amino acids. The V end lost 4 bases, the J end lost 6 bases, and 11 bases lay between the germline ends. Germline V CDR1 and CDR2: SGHRS, YFSETQ. The CDR3 is CASSQTGCNEQFF. CDR3 in DNA: TGCGCCAGCAGCCAGACAGGATGCAATGAGCAGTTCTTC.

This clonotype has more than one count but fewer than ten. The junction departs from germline at one end; a sequencing error may be responsible. The chain is built from TRBV7-9 and TRBJ2-5, with D possibly matching TRBD2 (6 bases). Germline V gives CDR1 SEHNR, CDR2 FQNEAQ (reference sequence). The CDR3 is made up of 15 amino acids. Here the CDR3 DNA reads TGTGCCGGCAGCCCCCGTGCGCGGGATAGGGAGACCCAGTACTTC. Protein product: CAGSPRARDRETQYF.

At least ten counts were recorded for this clonotype. One junction end disagrees with the germline gene, perhaps due to a read error. The rearrangement joins TRBV13 to TRBJ2-1, with 15 bases aligning to TRBD2. The V gene's germline CDR1 is PRHDT and CDR2 FYEKMQ (reference sequence). This CDR3 has 15 residues. DNA of the CDR3: TGCGCCAGCAGCTTGGGGACTAGCGGGAGGAATGAGCAGTTCTTC. It codes for CASSLGTSGRNEQFF.

This clonotype appeared many times. The rearrangement joins TRBV28 to TRBJ2-7; TRBD1 matches 8 bases. The V gene's germline CDR1 is MDHEN and CDR2 SYDVKM. The CDR3 contains 18 residues. Trimming at V came to 6 bases and at J to 2 bases, leaving 18 bases not matched to a gene. In DNA, the CDR3 is TGTGCCAGCAGGCGGGTGCAGGGGGCAATATTTACCACCTACGAGCAGTACTTC. Translated: CASRRVQGAIFTTYEQYF.

V is TRBV12-3 or TRBV12-4 and J is TRBJ2-2; 7 bases are a match to TRBD2. The V segment lost 6 bases and the J segment 5 bases; nucleotides outside the gene matches: 6. The CDR3 runs 14 residues. The CDR3 sequence: CASRERRGTGELFF. The CDR3 nucleotides are TGTGCCAGCAGGGAGCGGCGGGGGACCGGGGAGCTGTTTTTT.

The rearrangement uses TRBV28 and TRBJ1-5; 9 positions agree with TRBD1. In germline, CDR1 is MDHEN, CDR2 SYDVKM. This CDR3 spans 15 amino acids. The V gene end was trimmed by 6 bases and the J gene end by 6 bases; junction bases not matched to a gene: 9. The CDR3 here is CASRTDTGGIQPQHF. In DNA form, the CDR3 reads TGTGCCAGCAGGACTGATACAGGGGGCATTCAGCCCCAGCATTTT.

The chain carries TRBV4-1 and TRBJ1-6; 10 nucleotides align to TRBD1. Germline V CDR1 and CDR2: MGHRA, YSYEKL. Germline trimming cut 5 bases from V and 5 bases from J; bases unmatched to any gene: 6. The CDR3 totals 16 residues. CDR3 sequence reads: CASSSDGTGDNSPLHF. The DNA of the CDR3 is TGCGCCAGCAGCAGTGACGGGACAGGGGATAATTCACCCCTCCACTTT.